The clone carrying this T cell receptor (beta chain) was recorded many times. Its antigen is undetermined. This record comes from a study of T cell repertoires in cytomegalovirus infection. At the level of the study: It was recently identified HLA-C-restricted and well-studied HLA-B-restricted CMV epitopes that the study used. Findings and limits, study-wide: HLA-C-restricted TCR beta clonotypes specific for CMV led the ex vivo response.

V trimming: 5 bases; J trimming: 4 bases; junction bases outside the gene matches: 2. The germline V gene has CDR1 ENHRY and CDR2 SYGVKD. This CDR3 has 13 amino acids. TCRdb fed the reads into MiXCR, producing one record per CDR3 protein. The data contain some 900,000 distinct CDR3 sequences, about 33% of them seen just once; the ten biggest clones take up around 12%. This sequence joins TRBV10-3 and TRBJ1-3; 7 bases fit TRBD1. The clonotype was recovered from a human donor in good health (CMV status not recorded). Some clones in this sample may be carry-over from other donors' samples. The input for sequencing was cultured CD8+ T cells from PBMCs, taken from culture after CMV antigen stimulation. The DNA for the CDR3 is TGTGCCATCAGTCTGGGACAGGGAAACACCATATATTTT. Its translation: CAISLGQGNTIYF.